This T cell receptor beta chain was sequenced in a study of T-cell memory formation after mild COVID-19. Study-level findings and limits: Contracting CD4+ clones lay largely in CM and EM, with CD8+ ones residing in EMRA.

Constant-segment primers and 5'RACE yielded cDNA libraries for TCR alpha and TCR beta, each carrying sample barcodes and UMIs. TCRdb ran MiXCR on the 5' RACE reads and lists one entry per CDR3 protein. Altogether 550,000 to 700,000 distinct CDR3 sequences are present, roughly a sixth being singletons, with the ten largest covering just over 8%. A few counts support this clonotype. Its antigen is currently unknown. Trimming cost V 3 bases and J 16 bases, with 13 bases left between them. This CDR3 has 12 amino acids. Looked up from germline, CDR1 is KGHSH and CDR2 is LQKENI. The specimen was PBMCs or a T cell subset sorted from them (not recorded which). This chain uses TRBV18 with TRBJ1-6; D is possibly TRBD1 (6 bases). The TCR was taken from an adult woman who had mild COVID-19 (a few samples of this study predate the infection). Cell type and time point are not known. The chain's CDR3 is CASSPPDRQLHF. CDR3 in DNA: TGTGCCAGCTCACCTCCGGACAGACAACTCCACTTT.